A selection of T cell receptor beta chains follows, all from one sample in a study of blood T cell repertoires in COVID-19. The table came from immunoSEQ multiplex PCR; TCRdb's copy has only in-frame clones and leaves some out. The data contain under 200,000 clones, 86% of them singletons. Material: peripheral blood. Source of these receptors: a man between 65 and 85 years old with acute or convalescent COVID-19. Each CDR3 is given with its conserved first and last residue. D genes are given only for firm matches. Size tells how often a clone was seen (once, few, many) or the class of an expanded clone, and some rows leave it out.

d_call j_call v_call clone_size cdr3_nt cdr3_aa
TRBD2 TRBJ2-2 TRBV7-3 NA TGTGCCAGCAGGGGACTAGCGGGAGGAAACACCGGGGAGCTGTTTTTT CASRGLAGGNTGELFF
NA TRBJ1-1 TRBV29-1 NA TGCAGCGTGGGGGGGGGCCCTAACACTGAAGCTTTCTTT CSVGGGPNTEAFF
NA TRBJ2-3 TRBV28 NA TGTGCCAGCAGGGGGCGCCTTCACACAGATACGCAGTATTTT CASRGRLHTDTQYF
NA TRBJ1-2 TRBV5-1 NA TGCGCCAGCAGCCCGCTGCCCCCAGGGGAAGGCTACACCTTC CASSPLPPGEGYTF
NA TRBJ2-1 TRBV27 NA TGTGCCAGCAGCCAATACAATGAGCAGTTCTTC CASSQYNEQFF
NA TRBJ1-1 TRBV11-2 NA TGTGCCAGCAGCATCTCTTTAGGGGGCACTGAAGCTTTCTTT CASSISLGGTEAFF
TRBD1 TRBJ1-1 TRBV5-4 NA TGTGCCAGCAGCCCCGGGACAGTAACTGAAGCTTTCTTT CASSPGTVTEAFF
TRBD2 TRBJ2-7 TRBV10-1 NA TGCGCCAGCAGTGAGGGGGCAGCGGGGGCCGGCTACGAGCAGTACTTC CASSEGAAGAGYEQYF
TRBD2 TRBJ2-3 TRBV9 NA TGTGCCAGCAGCGTTTTAGCGGGACGGTCCGATACGCAGTATTTT CASSVLAGRSDTQYF
NA TRBJ2-7 TRBV6-5 NA TGTGCCAGCCTCAGAGCGGCGGGGACCTACGAGCAGTACTTC CASLRAAGTYEQYF
NA TRBJ2-2 TRBV5-1 NA TGCGCCAGCAGGACAGACAAGGGGGAGCTGTTTTTT CASRTDKGELFF
NA TRBJ1-3 TRBV4-1 NA TGCGCCAGCAGCCAATTTGGGGCACCGTCTGGAAACACCATATATTTT CASSQFGAPSGNTIYF
NA TRBJ2-7 TRBV19 NA TGTGCCAGTAGTATTTCCCCCCAACAGGATTACTCCTACGAGCAGTACTTC CASSISPQQDYSYEQYF
NA TRBJ1-2 TRBV27 NA TGTGCCAGCAGTGCCGCGGGGTTATATGGCTACACCTTC CASSAAGLYGYTF
TRBD1 TRBJ1-1 TRBV7-8 NA TGTGCCAGCAGCCGAAGATTCTTGGGGACAGGGAGGGAAGCTTTCTTT CASSRRFLGTGREAFF
NA TRBJ2-1 TRBV5-1 NA TGCGCCAGCAGCCCAGAACTGGGGAGCTCCTACAATGAGCAGTTCTTC CASSPELGSSYNEQFF
TRBD1 TRBJ1-4 TRBV28 NA TGTGCCAGCAGTCCTACCGGGACAGGGGGTGAAAAACTGTTTTTT CASSPTGTGGEKLFF
NA TRBJ2-3 TRBV2 NA TGTGCCAGCAGTCCTGAGAGGACAGATACGCAGTATTTT CASSPERTDTQYF
TRBD1 TRBJ2-7 TRBV7-9 NA TGTGCCAGCAGCCCTCGACAGGGGAGAACGGTCTACGAGCAGTACTTC CASSPRQGRTVYEQYF
TRBD1 TRBJ1-6 TRBV7-9 NA TGTGCCAGCAGCCGACCCGGGACAGCCGGTAATTCACCCCTCCACTTT CASSRPGTAGNSPLHF
NA TRBJ1-4 TRBV20-1 NA TGCAGTGCTAGTGGCAGGGCGGTTGAAAAACTGTTTTTT CSASGRAVEKLFF
TRBD1 TRBJ2-1 TRBV5-1 few TGCGCCAGCAGCCAAAGTCCAGGGGGCCTCGACAATGAGCAGTTCTTC CASSQSPGGLDNEQFF
TRBD1 TRBJ1-1 TRBV19 NA TGTGCCAGTAGCACGGACAGGAAGAACACTGAAGCTTTCTTT CASSTDRKNTEAFF
TRBD1 TRBJ2-7 TRBV29-1 NA TGCAGCGTTTCTTCACCTACAGGGGCCTACGAGCAGTACTTC CSVSSPTGAYEQYF
NA TRBJ1-1 TRBV21-1 NA TGTGCCAGCAGCAGAGTGCCTTCGACAGCCACTGAAGCTTTCTTT CASSRVPSTATEAFF
NA TRBJ1-2 TRBV28 NA TGTGCCAGCAGCTCCAGACAGAGAACTAACTATGGCTACACCTTC CASSSRQRTNYGYTF
NA TRBJ2-5 TRBV6-5 NA TGTGCCAGCGCCAGGGGTTACCAAGAGACCCAGTACTTC CASARGYQETQYF
TRBD1 TRBJ1-4 TRBV6-2/TRBV6-3 NA TGTGCCAGCAGTTACTCGTCGGGACAGCTTAATGAAAAACTGTTTTTT CASSYSSGQLNEKLFF
NA TRBJ1-2 TRBV4-3 NA TGCGCCAGCAGCCAAGATACGCGGGGTGGCTACACCTTC CASSQDTRGGYTF
TRBD1 TRBJ2-5 TRBV28 NA TGTGCCAGCAGTTTATCCCGGGACAGGGTTCAAGAGACCCAGTACTTC CASSLSRDRVQETQYF
TRBD1 TRBJ2-1 TRBV4-2 NA TGTGCCAGCAACCGACAGGGGGGCTACAATGAGCAGTTCTTC CASNRQGGYNEQFF
NA TRBJ2-7 TRBV28 NA TGTGCCAGCAGTTTAGGTTTCACCACAGTAGGCGAGCAGTACTTC CASSLGFTTVGEQYF
NA TRBJ1-4 TRBV19 few TGTGCCAGTAGTATTGGCAACCAAGCAACTAATGAAAAACTGTTTTTT CASSIGNQATNEKLFF
TRBD2 TRBJ2-5 TRBV4-2 NA TGTGCCAGCAGCTCGGAGCTTTTAGCGGGGGGTGGGGTTGAGACCCAGTACTTC CASSSELLAGGGVETQYF
NA TRBJ2-7 TRBV12-2 NA TGTGCAAGTCGGGGTACAGGGGACTTCTCCTACGAGCAGTACTTC CASRGTGDFSYEQYF
NA TRBJ1-6 TRBV5-4 NA TGTGCCAGCAGCTCGAGGGAGGGAGCAGGTTCACCCCTCCACTTT CASSSREGAGSPLHF
NA TRBJ2-7 TRBV5-1 NA TGCGCCAGCAGCGGGACACAATCTGGCGAGCAGTACTTC CASSGTQSGEQYF
TRBD1 TRBJ1-5 TRBV19 NA TGTGCCAGTAGTCGTTCTCAGGGGGTTGGCAATCAGCCCCAGCATTTT CASSRSQGVGNQPQHF
NA TRBJ1-1 TRBV12-3/TRBV12-4 NA TGTGCCAGCAGTTTTAACACAGACACTGAAGCTTTCTTT CASSFNTDTEAFF
NA TRBJ1-2 TRBV9 NA TGTGCCAGCAGCGAAGTAAACTTCTATGGCTACACCTTC CASSEVNFYGYTF
NA TRBJ2-2 TRBV27 NA TGTGCCGAATTAGCGGTCCCCGGGGAGCTGTTTTTT CAELAVPGELFF
TRBD2 TRBJ2-5 TRBV7-2 NA TGTGCCAGCAGCTTATTCCGTAGCGGGAGAACGGAGACCCAGTACTTC CASSLFRSGRTETQYF
NA TRBJ2-2 TRBV30 NA TGTGCCTGGGGGGGACTCACAAACACCGGGGAGCTGTTTTTT CAWGGLTNTGELFF
NA TRBJ1-1 TRBV18 NA TGTGCCAGCTCACCTTTGGTATCAGGAATCGAAGCTTTCTTT CASSPLVSGIEAFF
NA TRBJ1-5 TRBV5-1 NA TGCGCCAGCAGCTACGGACACCCCAATCAGCCCCAGCATTTT CASSYGHPNQPQHF
TRBD1 TRBJ1-3 TRBV18 NA TGTGCCAGCTCACCCACCGGGACAGGCGCTGGAAACACCATATATTTT CASSPTGTGAGNTIYF
TRBD1 TRBJ2-3 TRBV11-1 NA TGTGCCAGCAGCTCCTCCGGACAGGGGGCCACAGATACGCAGTATTTT CASSSSGQGATDTQYF
NA TRBJ1-3 TRBV18 NA TGTGCCAGCTCACCTAGCACTCAGGGTACTGGAAACACCATATATTTT CASSPSTQGTGNTIYF
NA TRBJ2-5 TRBV7-3 NA TGTGCCAGCAGCTTGGCCGGGACACTAGAAGAGACCCAGTACTTC CASSLAGTLEETQYF
NA TRBJ2-1 TRBV28 NA TGTGCCAGCACCAGGGGGAGGTCATACAATGAGCAGTTCTTC CASTRGRSYNEQFF
NA TRBJ1-5 TRBV10-1 NA TGCGCCCGTGGTTTAGGGGATCAGCCCCAGCATTTT CARGLGDQPQHF
TRBD1 TRBJ2-3 TRBV5-1 NA TGCGCCAGCAGCTTTTCACCGGGACAGGTTACAGATACGCAGTATTTT CASSFSPGQVTDTQYF
TRBD1 TRBJ2-3 TRBV5-4 NA TGTGCCAGCAGCTTAGTACAGGGGACAGATACGCAGTATTTT CASSLVQGTDTQYF
NA TRBJ2-4 TRBV15 once TGTGCCACCAGCAGTGGGGCCCCTGTAGACATTCAGTACTTC CATSSGAPVDIQYF
NA TRBJ2-5 TRBV7-3 NA TGTGCCAGCAGCTTATTTGCTAGCCAAGAGACCCAGTACTTC CASSLFASQETQYF